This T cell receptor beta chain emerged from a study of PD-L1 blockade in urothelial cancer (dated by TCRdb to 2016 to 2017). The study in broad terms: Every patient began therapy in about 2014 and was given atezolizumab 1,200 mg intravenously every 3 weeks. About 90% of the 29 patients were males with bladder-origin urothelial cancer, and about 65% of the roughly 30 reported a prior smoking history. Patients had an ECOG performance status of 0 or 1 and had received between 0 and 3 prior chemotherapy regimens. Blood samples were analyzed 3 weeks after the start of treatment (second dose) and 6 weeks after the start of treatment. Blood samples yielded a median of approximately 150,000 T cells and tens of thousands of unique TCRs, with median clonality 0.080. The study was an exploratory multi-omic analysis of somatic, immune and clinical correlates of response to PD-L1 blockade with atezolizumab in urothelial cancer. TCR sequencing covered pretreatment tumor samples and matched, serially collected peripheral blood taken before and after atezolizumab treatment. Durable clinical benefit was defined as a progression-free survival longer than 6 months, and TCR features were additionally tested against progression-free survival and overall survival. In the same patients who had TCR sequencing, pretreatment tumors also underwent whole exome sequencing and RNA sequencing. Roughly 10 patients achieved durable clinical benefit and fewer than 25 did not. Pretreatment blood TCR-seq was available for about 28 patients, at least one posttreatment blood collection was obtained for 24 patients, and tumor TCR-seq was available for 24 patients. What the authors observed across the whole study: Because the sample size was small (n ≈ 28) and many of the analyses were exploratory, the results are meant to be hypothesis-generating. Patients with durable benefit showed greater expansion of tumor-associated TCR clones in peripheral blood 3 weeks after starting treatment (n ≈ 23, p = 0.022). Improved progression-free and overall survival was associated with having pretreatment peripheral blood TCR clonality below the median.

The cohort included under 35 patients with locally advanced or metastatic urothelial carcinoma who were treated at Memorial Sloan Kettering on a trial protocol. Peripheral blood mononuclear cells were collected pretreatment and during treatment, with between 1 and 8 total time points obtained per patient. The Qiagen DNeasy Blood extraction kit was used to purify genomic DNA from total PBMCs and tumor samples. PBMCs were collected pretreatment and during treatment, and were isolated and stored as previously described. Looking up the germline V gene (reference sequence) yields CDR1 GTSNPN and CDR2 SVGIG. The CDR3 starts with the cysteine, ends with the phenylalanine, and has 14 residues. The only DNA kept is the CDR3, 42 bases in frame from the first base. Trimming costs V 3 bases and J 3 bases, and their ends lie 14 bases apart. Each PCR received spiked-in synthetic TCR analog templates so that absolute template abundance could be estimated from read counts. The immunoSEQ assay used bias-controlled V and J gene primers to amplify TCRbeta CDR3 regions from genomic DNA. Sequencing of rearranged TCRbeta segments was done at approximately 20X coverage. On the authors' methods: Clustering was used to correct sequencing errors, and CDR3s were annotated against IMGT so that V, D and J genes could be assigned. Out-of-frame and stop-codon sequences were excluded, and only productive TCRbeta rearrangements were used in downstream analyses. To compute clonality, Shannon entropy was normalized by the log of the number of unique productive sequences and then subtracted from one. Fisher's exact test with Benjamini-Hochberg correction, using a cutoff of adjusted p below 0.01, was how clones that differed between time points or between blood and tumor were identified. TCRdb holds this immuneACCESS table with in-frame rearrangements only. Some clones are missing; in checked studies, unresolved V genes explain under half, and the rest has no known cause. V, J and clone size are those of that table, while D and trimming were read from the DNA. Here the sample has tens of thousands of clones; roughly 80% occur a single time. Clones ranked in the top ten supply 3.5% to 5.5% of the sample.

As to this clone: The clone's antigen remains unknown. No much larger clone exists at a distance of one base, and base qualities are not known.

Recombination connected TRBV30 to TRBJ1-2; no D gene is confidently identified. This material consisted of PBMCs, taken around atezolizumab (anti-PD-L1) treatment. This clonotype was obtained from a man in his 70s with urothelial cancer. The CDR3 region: CAWRAERLYYGYTF. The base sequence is TGTGCCTGGAGGGCGGAGCGGCTGTACTATGGCTACACCTTC.